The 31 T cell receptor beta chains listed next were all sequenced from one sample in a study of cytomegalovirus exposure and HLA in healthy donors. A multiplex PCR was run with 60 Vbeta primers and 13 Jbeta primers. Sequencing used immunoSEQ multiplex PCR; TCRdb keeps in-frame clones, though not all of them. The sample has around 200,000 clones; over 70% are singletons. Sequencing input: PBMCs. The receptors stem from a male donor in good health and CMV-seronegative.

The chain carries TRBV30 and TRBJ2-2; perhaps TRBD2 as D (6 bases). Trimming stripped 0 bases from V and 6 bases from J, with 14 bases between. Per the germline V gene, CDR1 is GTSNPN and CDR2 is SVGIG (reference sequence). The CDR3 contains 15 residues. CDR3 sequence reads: CAWSVGGAEAGELFF. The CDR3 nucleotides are TGTGCCTGGAGTGTTGGAGGGGCTGAGGCCGGGGAGCTGTTTTTT.

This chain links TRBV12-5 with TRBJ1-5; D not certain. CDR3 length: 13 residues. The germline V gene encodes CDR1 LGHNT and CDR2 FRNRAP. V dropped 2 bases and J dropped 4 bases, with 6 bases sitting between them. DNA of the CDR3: TGTGCTAGTGGTTTGTTCGGGAATCAGCCCCAGCATTTT. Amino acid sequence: CASGLFGNQPQHF.

The CDR3 DNA follows: TGTGCCAGCAGTGAGGACAGGGAGCTCTACGAGCAGTACTTC. This sequence encodes CASSEDRELYEQYF. The chain links TRBV6-6 to TRBJ2-7; TRBD1 matches 8 bases. The CDR3 sequence is 14 residues long. CDR1 is MNHNY, CDR2 SVGAGI, per germline (reference sequence). Trimming at V came to 5 bases and at J to 3 bases, leaving 6 bases not matched to a gene.

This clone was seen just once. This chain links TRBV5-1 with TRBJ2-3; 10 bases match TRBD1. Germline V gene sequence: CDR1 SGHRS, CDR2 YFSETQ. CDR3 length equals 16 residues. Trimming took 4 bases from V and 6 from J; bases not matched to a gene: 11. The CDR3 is CASSLGDRGEADTQYF. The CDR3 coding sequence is TGCGCCAGCAGCCTAGGGGACAGGGGTGAGGCGGATACGCAGTATTTT. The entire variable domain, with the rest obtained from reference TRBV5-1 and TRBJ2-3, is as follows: KAGVTQTPRYLIKTRGQQVTLSCSPISGHRSVSWYQQTPGQGLQFLFEYFSETQRNKGNFPGRFSGRQFSNSRSEMNVSTLELGDSALYLCASSLGDRGEADTQYFGPGTRLTVL.

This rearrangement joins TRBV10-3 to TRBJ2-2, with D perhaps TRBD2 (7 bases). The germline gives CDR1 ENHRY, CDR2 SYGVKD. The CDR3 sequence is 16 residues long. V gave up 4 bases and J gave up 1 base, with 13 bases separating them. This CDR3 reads CAISGGGSGNTGELFF. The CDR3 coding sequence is TGTGCCATCAGTGGGGGGGGCTCGGGGAACACCGGGGAGCTGTTTTTT.

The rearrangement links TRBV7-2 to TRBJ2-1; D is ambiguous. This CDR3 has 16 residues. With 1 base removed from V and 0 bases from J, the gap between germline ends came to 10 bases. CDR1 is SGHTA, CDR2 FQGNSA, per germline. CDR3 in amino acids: CASSLVGLSSYNEQFF. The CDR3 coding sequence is TGTGCCAGCAGCTTAGTTGGTTTGAGCTCCTACAATGAGCAGTTCTTC. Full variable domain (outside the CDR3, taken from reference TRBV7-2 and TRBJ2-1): GAGVSQSPSNKVTEKGKDVELRCDPISGHTALYWYRQSLGQGLEFLIYFQGNSAPDKSGLPSDRFSAERTGGSVSTLTIQRTQQEDSAVYLCASSLVGLSSYNEQFFGPGTRLTVL.

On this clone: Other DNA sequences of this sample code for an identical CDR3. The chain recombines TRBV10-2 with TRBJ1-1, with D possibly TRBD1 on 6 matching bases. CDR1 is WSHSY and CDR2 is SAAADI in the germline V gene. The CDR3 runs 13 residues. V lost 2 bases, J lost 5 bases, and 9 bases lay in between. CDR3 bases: TGCGCCAGCAGTGAGGGTAGGGGGACTGAAGCTTTCTTT. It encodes CASSEGRGTEAFF.

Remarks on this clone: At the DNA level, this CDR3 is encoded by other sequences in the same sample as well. In DNA, the CDR3 is TGTGCCAGCAGTTTATCGGCGGGAATGAACACTGAAGCTTTCTTT. Encoded protein: CASSLSAGMNTEAFF. V usage is TRBV27 and J usage is TRBJ1-1; D remains ambiguous. The CDR3 sequence is 15 residues long. The V end was cut by 0 bases, the J end by 0 bases, with 8 bases between. CDR1 is MNHEY, CDR2 SMNVEV, per germline (reference sequence).

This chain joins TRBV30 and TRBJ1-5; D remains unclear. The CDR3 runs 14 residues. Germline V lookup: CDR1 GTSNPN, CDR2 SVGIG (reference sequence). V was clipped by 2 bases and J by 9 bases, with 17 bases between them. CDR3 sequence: CAWSLGSDKGPQHF. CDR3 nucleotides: TGTGCCTGGAGTCTCGGGAGCGACAAGGGGCCCCAGCATTTT.

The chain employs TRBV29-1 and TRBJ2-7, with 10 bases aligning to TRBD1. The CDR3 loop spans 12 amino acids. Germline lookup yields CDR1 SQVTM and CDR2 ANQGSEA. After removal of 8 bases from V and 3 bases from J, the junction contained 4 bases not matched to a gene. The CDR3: CSTRTGGYEQYF. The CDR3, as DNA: TGCAGCACTAGGACAGGGGGCTACGAGCAGTACTTC.

This chain's CDR3 is CSVGTGDNTGELFF. The CDR3 DNA follows: TGCAGCGTTGGGACAGGGGACAACACCGGGGAGCTGTTTTTT. The chain recombines TRBV29-1 with TRBJ2-2, with 9 bases lining up with TRBD1. CDR1 and CDR2 (germline): SQVTM, ANQGSEA. The J segment lost 2 bases and the V segment lost 4 bases, leaving 2 bases of the junction unmatched. The CDR3 spans 14 residues.

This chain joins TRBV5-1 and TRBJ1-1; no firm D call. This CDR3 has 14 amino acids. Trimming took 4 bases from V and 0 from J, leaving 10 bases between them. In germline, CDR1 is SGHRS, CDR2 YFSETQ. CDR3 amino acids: CASSRSGLNTEAFF. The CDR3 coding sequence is TGCGCCAGCAGCCGGAGTGGCCTGAACACTGAAGCTTTCTTT. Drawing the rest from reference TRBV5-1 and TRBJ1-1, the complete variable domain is KAGVTQTPRYLIKTRGQQVTLSCSPISGHRSVSWYQQTPGQGLQFLFEYFSETQRNKGNFPGRFSGRQFSNSRSEMNVSTLELGDSALYLCASSRSGLNTEAFFGQGTRLTVV.

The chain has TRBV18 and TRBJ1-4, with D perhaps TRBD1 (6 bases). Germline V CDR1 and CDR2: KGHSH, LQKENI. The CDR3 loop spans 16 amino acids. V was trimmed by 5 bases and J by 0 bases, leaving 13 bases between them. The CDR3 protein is CASSIQGPATNEKLFF. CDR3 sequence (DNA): TGTGCCAGCTCAATACAGGGACCTGCAACTAATGAAAAACTGTTTTTT.

CDR3 coding DNA: TGTGCCAGTAGCGGGCAGGGGGCCGGTATCAATCAGCCCCAGCATTTT. Amino acid sequence: CASSGQGAGINQPQHF. The rearrangement uses TRBV19 and TRBJ1-5; 8 nucleotides agree with TRBD1. The germline gives CDR1 LNHDA, CDR2 SQIVND (reference sequence). The CDR3 runs to 16 residues. The V gene end was trimmed by 6 bases and the J gene end by 3 bases; junction bases not matched to a gene: 10.

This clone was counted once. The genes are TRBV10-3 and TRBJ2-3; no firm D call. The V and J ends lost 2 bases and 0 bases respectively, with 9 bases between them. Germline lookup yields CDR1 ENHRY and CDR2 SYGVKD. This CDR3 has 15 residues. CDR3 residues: CAISETELSTDTQYF. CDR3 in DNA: TGTGCCATCAGTGAGACTGAATTAAGCACAGATACGCAGTATTTT.

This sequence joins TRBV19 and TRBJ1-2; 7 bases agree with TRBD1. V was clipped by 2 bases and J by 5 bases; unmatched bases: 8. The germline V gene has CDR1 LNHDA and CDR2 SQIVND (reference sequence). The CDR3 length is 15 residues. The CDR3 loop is CASSIISGTVYGYTF. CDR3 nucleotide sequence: TGTGCCAGTAGTATAATCTCCGGGACAGTGTATGGCTACACCTTC.

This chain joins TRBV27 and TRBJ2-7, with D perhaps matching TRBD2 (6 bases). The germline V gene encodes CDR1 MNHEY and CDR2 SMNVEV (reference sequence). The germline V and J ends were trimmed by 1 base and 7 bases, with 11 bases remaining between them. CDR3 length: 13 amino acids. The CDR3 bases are TGTGCCAGCAGTTTATTCGGGGGTTTGGAGCAGTACTTC. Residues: CASSLFGGLEQYF.

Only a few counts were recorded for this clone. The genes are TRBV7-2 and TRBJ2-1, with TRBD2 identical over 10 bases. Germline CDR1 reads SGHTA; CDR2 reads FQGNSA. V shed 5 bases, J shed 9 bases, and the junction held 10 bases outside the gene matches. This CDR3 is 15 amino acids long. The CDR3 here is CASSTSGRAVREQFF. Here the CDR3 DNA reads TGTGCCAGCAGCACAAGCGGGAGGGCCGTACGTGAGCAGTTCTTC.

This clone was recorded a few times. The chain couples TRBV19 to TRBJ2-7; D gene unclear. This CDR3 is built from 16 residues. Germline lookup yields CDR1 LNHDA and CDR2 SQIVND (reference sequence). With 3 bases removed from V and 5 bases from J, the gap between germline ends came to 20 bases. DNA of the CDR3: TGTGCCAGTAGTATTTTCTACGTACCTATAGTGCACGAGCAGTACTTC. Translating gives CASSIFYVPIVHEQYF.

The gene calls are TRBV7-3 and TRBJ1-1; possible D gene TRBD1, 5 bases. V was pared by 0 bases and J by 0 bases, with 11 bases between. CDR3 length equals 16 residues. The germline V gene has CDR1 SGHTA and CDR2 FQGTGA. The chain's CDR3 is CASSLTKAQVNTEAFF. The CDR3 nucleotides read TGTGCCAGCAGCTTAACTAAAGCACAGGTGAACACTGAAGCTTTCTTT.

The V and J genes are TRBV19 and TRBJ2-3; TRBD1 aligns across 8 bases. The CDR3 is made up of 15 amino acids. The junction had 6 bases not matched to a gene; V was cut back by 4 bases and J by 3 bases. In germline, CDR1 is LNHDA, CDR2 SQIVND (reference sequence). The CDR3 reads CASSTDRVRTDTQYF. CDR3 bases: TGTGCCAGTAGTACGGACAGGGTGCGGACAGATACGCAGTATTTT.

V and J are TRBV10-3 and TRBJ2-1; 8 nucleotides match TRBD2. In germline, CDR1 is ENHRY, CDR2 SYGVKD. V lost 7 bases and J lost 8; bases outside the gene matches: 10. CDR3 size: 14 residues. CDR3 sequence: CAINRNGGDDEQFF. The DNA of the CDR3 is TGTGCCATCAATAGGAACGGGGGGGACGATGAGCAGTTCTTC.

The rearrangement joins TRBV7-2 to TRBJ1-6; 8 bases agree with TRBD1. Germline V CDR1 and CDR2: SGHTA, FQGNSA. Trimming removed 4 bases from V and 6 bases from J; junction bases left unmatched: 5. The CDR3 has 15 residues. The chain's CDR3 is CASSSQGARNSPLHF. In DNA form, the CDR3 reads TGTGCCAGCAGCTCGCAGGGGGCGCGTAATTCACCCCTCCACTTT.

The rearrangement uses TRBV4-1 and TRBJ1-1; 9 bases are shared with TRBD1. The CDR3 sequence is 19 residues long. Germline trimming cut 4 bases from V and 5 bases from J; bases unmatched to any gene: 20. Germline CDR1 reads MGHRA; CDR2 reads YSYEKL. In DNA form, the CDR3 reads TGCGCCAGCAGCCCCCGGACAGGGGAAGGCTCGCTAGGGGGGACTGAAGCTTTCTTT. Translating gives CASSPRTGEGSLGGTEAFF.

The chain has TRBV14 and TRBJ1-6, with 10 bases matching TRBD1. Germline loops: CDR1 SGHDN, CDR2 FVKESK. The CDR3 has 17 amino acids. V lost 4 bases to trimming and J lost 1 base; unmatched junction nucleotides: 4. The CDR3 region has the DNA TGTGCCAGCAGCCGAGACAGGGGGCAATCCTATAATTCACCCCTCCACTTT. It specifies CASSRDRGQSYNSPLHF.

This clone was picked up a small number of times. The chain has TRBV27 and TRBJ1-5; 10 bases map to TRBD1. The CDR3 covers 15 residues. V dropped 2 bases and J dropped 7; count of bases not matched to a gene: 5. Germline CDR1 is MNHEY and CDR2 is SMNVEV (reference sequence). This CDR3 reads CASSLVGQGTQPQHF. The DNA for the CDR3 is TGTGCCAGCAGTTTAGTGGGACAGGGGACACAGCCCCAGCATTTT.

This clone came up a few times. CDR3 in amino acids: CASSAGAGTEAFF. The DNA for the CDR3 is TGTGCCAGCAGTGCTGGGGCAGGCACTGAAGCTTTCTTT. This chain links TRBV25-1 with TRBJ1-1, with a possible D match to TRBD1 (5 bases). Germline CDR1 reads MGHDK; CDR2 reads SYGVNS. The CDR3 length is 13 residues. V was cut by 4 bases and J by 4 bases, with 10 bases left in between.

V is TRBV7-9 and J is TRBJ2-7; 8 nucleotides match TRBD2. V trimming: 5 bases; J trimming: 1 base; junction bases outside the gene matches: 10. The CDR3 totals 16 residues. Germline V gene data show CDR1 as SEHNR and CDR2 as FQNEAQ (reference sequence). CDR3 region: CASSGRGGDFSYEQYF. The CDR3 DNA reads TGTGCCAGCAGCGGTCGGGGGGGGGATTTTTCCTACGAGCAGTACTTC.

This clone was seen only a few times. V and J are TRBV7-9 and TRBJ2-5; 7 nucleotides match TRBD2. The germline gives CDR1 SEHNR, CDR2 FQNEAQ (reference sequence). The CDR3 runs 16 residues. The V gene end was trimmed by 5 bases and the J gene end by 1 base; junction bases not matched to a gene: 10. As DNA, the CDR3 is TGTGCCAGCAGCGTACCCCGGGAGGTCCCCCAAGAGACCCAGTACTTC. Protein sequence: CASSVPREVPQETQYF.

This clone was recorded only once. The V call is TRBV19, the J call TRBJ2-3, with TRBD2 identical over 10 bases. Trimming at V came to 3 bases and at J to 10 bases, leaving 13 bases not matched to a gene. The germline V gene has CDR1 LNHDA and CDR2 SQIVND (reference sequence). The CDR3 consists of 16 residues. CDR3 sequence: CASSMSSGGLLAPQYF. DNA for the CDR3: TGTGCCAGTAGTATGTCTAGCGGGGGCTTATTGGCTCCGCAGTATTTT.

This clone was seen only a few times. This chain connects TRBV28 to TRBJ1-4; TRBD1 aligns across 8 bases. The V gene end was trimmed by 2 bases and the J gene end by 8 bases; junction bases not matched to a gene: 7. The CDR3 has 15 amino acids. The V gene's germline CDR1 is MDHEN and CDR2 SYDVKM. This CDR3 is CASSLQGAGEEKLFF. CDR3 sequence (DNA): TGTGCCAGCAGTTTACAGGGGGCGGGGGAAGAAAAACTGTTTTTT.